These T cell receptor beta chains were read from a single sample in a study of metastatic and nonmetastatic thyroid tumors. TCRdb re-processed the PCR reads through MiXCR. The table lists tens of thousands of clones, about 4.1% of them singletons, with around a fifth in the top ten. The sequencing sample was made of blood. The receptors originated from a female donor with papillary thyroid cancer or a benign thyroid nodule (not recorded which). Some clones in this sample may be carry-over from other donors' samples. CDR3s include the opening cysteine and the closing phenylalanine or tryptophan. The order of the fields is clone size, J gene, D gene, V gene, CDR3 DNA, CDR3 protein. The D gene is left open where the match is weak. Rows may omit the clone size; those that give it use once, few, many or a size class.

>many|TRBJ1-5|NA|TRBV6-1
TGTGCCAGCAGTTACGCGGGGGGAGGCAATCAGCCCCAGCATTTT
CASSYAGGGNQPQHF
>NA|TRBJ2-7|NA|TRBV20-1
TGCAGTGCTAGCGGGAGATATTCGGACGAGCAGTACTTC
CSASGRYSDEQYF
>NA|TRBJ1-1|NA|TRBV2
TGTGCCAGCAGTGAACAGGGCCATCGGAACACTGAAGCTTTCTTT
CASSEQGHRNTEAFF
>many|TRBJ1-3|NA|TRBV5-1
TGCGCCAGCAGGACAGGAATGACGGACACCATATATTTT
CASRTGMTDTIYF
>many|TRBJ2-5|NA|TRBV19
TGTGCCAGTAGGCCGAACGGTGGGGAGACCCAGTACTTC
CASRPNGGETQYF
>NA|TRBJ2-1|NA|TRBV9
TGTGCCAGCAGCACGGCTAGCGCCCTCGTGGCCTACAATGAGCAGTTCTTC
CASSTASALVAYNEQFF
>many|TRBJ2-3|NA|TRBV18
TGTGCCAGCTCACCCCGAAGGGGAGGCACAGATACGCAGTATTTT
CASSPRRGGTDTQYF
>many|TRBJ2-1|NA|TRBV5-1
TGCGCCAGCAGCTCCCCTGCTGGAGGGAAGTACAATGAGCAGTTCTTC
CASSSPAGGKYNEQFF
>many|TRBJ1-1|NA|TRBV18
TGTGCCAGCTCACCGACGTCGGACCCGAACACTGAAGCTTTCTTT
CASSPTSDPNTEAFF
>many|TRBJ1-3|NA|TRBV9
TGTGCCAGCAGCGTAAACCCCGGACCCTACGTGGACACCATATATTTT
CASSVNPGPYVDTIYF
>many|TRBJ2-5|TRBD2|TRBV5-1
TGCGCCAGCAGCTTGTCCGGGAGGGAGGAGACCCAGTACTTC
CASSLSGREETQYF
>few|TRBJ2-3|TRBD2|TRBV12-3/TRBV12-4
TGTGCCAGCAGGAATAGCGGGAGGGCCACAGATACGCAGTATTTT
CASRNSGRATDTQYF
>few|TRBJ1-2|TRBD1|TRBV28
TGTGCCAGCAGATTTCAAGGACAGGGAAGTGGCGACACCTTC
CASRFQGQGSGDTF
>few|TRBJ1-2|NA|TRBV7-2
TGTGTCAGCAGCTTAGGGACTACGAATAGGGACTATGGCTACACCTTC
CVSSLGTTNRDYGYTF
>few|TRBJ2-1|TRBD2|TRBV5-1
TGCGCCAGCAGCTTGGACCCCGGGACTAGCGGGAGAGGTGAGCAGTTCTTC
CASSLDPGTSGRGEQFF
>many|TRBJ1-4|TRBD1|TRBV19
TGTGCCAGTAGCTGGACCGGGACAGATAATGAAAAACTGTTTTTT
CASSWTGTDNEKLFF
>few|TRBJ2-1|TRBD2|TRBV3-1
TGTGCCAGCAGCCTTATAGGCGGGAGGGCCTACAATGAGCAGTTCTTC
CASSLIGGRAYNEQFF
>few|TRBJ2-1|TRBD2|TRBV20-1
TGCAGTGCTACCCCCACTAGCGGGGTTGAGCAGTTCTTC
CSATPTSGVEQFF
>few|TRBJ2-7|NA|TRBV7-9
TGTGCCAGCAGCCCAGGACTATTCGAGCAGTACTTC
CASSPGLFEQYF
>few|TRBJ2-7|TRBD2|TRBV28
TGTGCCAGCAGTGGGAGCGGGAGGACTCACTACGAGCAGTACTTC
CASSGSGRTHYEQYF
>NA|TRBJ1-1|TRBD1|TRBV6-2/TRBV6-3
TGTGCCAGCAACCCTACAGGGGGCGCGGGAAACACTGAAGCTTTCTTT
CASNPTGGAGNTEAFF
>few|TRBJ1-1|NA|TRBV6-5
TGTGCCAGCAGTTTTACGTCGGCGGGCGGCACTGAAGCTTTCTTT
CASSFTSAGGTEAFF
>few|TRBJ1-4|TRBD1|TRBV6-2/TRBV6-3
TGTGCCACAAGACAGGGGACCGTAACTAATGAAAAACTGTTTTTT
CATRQGTVTNEKLFF
>many|TRBJ1-1|NA|TRBV10-2
TGCGCCAGCTTCGGGGGGATTGAAGCTTTCTTT
CASFGGIEAFF
>few|TRBJ2-2|NA|TRBV7-9
TGTGCCAGCAGCTTGATGGTGCGGAACACCGGGGAGCTGTTTTTT
CASSLMVRNTGELFF
>NA|TRBJ2-7|NA|TRBV6-2/TRBV6-3
TGTGCCAGCAGTTACACACAAGACTACGAGCAGTACTTC
CASSYTQDYEQYF
>many|TRBJ2-2|TRBD2|TRBV9
TGTGCCAGCAGCGAACTAGCGACGAACACCGGGGAGCTGTTTTTT
CASSELATNTGELFF
>NA|TRBJ2-2|NA|TRBV27
TGTGCCAGCAGTTGGACCGTAGGATCCTTCGCGAACACCGGGGAGCTGTTTTTT
CASSWTVGSFANTGELFF
>few|TRBJ2-3|NA|TRBV5-1
TGCGCCAGCAGCTTGGGACTCTACACAGATACGCAGTATTTT
CASSLGLYTDTQYF
>medium-sized|TRBJ2-1|NA|TRBV28
TGTGCCAGCAGTCCCGGGATTTACAATGAGCAGTTCTTC
CASSPGIYNEQFF
>many|TRBJ1-6|NA|TRBV27
TGTGCCAGCAGTCCCCGTGGCAGCCGGACTTGGTCACCCCTCCACTTT
CASSPRGSRTWSPLHF
>NA|TRBJ2-3|TRBD1|TRBV12-3/TRBV12-4
TGTGCCAGCAATTTCGGGACAGGGCCAGATACGCAGTATTTT
CASNFGTGPDTQYF
>many|TRBJ2-3|NA|TRBV11-3
TGTGCCAGCAGCGACAGAAGAAAGTCGGATACGCAGTATTTT
CASSDRRKSDTQYF
>few|TRBJ2-5|TRBD2|TRBV5-1
TGCGCCAGCAGAGTCACTAGCGGGGCAGAGACCCAGTACTTC
CASRVTSGAETQYF
>NA|TRBJ2-3|NA|TRBV6-1
TGTGCCAGCAGCGACGGCAGCACAGATACGCAGTATTTT
CASSDGSTDTQYF
>many|TRBJ2-7|TRBD1|TRBV5-1
TGCGCCAGCAGCTTACCCCGGGACAGGGATGGCGAGCAGTACTTC
CASSLPRDRDGEQYF
>few|TRBJ2-3|TRBD2|TRBV6-2/TRBV6-3
TGTGCCAGCAGTGTTTCTAGCGGTTCCGCTACAGATACGCAGTATTTT
CASSVSSGSATDTQYF
>many|TRBJ2-1|TRBD2|TRBV9
TGTGCCAGCAGCGTAGGGGGGACTAGCGGGATCCCCTTCTTC
CASSVGGTSGIPFF
>few|TRBJ2-7|TRBD1|TRBV12-3/TRBV12-4
TGTGCCAGCATCCCCGGGACAGGGGGCAATTACGAGCAGTACTTC
CASIPGTGGNYEQYF
>medium-sized|TRBJ2-7|NA|TRBV10-3
TGTGCCATCAGTGAAAGAGGCCTATTGTACGAGCAGTACTTC
CAISERGLLYEQYF
>NA|TRBJ2-2|NA|TRBV28
TGTGCCAGCAGTTTGGGGGGCAGGCGCGGGGAGCTGTTTTTT
CASSLGGRRGELFF
>few|TRBJ2-2|NA|TRBV5-1
TGCGCCAGCCGCTCCCATCGGGGGTCGGATGCCGGGGAGCTGTTTTTT
CASRSHRGSDAGELFF
>NA|TRBJ2-3|NA|TRBV12-3/TRBV12-4
TGTGCCAGCAGTTTTGAAGGGACAGATACGCAGTATTTT
CASSFEGTDTQYF
>many|TRBJ2-5|TRBD2|TRBV11-2
TGTGCCAGCAGCTCATGGACTAGCGGGAGGGAAAAAGAGACCCAGTACTTC
CASSSWTSGREKETQYF
>few|TRBJ1-5|NA|TRBV28
TGTGCCAGCAGTTTCAGTTCAGGGGCAGGTCAGCCCCAGCATTTT
CASSFSSGAGQPQHF
>few|TRBJ2-2|TRBD2|TRBV6-1
TGTGCCAGCAGTGAAGGACTAGCGGGAGCCGGGGAGCTGTTTTTT
CASSEGLAGAGELFF
>NA|TRBJ2-5|TRBD1|TRBV12-3/TRBV12-4
TGTGCCAACACACCTGGGACAGGGGGACGAGAGACCCAGTACTTC
CANTPGTGGRETQYF
>few|TRBJ1-5|TRBD1|TRBV27
TGTGCCAGCAGACAAACAGGGGTAGGTCAGCCCCAGCATTTT
CASRQTGVGQPQHF
>NA|TRBJ2-7|NA|TRBV15
TGTGCCACCAGCAGCACCTGGATCGGGACACTATCTACGAATCAGTACTTC
CATSSTWIGTLSTNQYF
>many|TRBJ2-5|NA|TRBV20-1
TGCAGCGCACCTACCCGAGGTGGCCAGTACTTC
CSAPTRGGQYF